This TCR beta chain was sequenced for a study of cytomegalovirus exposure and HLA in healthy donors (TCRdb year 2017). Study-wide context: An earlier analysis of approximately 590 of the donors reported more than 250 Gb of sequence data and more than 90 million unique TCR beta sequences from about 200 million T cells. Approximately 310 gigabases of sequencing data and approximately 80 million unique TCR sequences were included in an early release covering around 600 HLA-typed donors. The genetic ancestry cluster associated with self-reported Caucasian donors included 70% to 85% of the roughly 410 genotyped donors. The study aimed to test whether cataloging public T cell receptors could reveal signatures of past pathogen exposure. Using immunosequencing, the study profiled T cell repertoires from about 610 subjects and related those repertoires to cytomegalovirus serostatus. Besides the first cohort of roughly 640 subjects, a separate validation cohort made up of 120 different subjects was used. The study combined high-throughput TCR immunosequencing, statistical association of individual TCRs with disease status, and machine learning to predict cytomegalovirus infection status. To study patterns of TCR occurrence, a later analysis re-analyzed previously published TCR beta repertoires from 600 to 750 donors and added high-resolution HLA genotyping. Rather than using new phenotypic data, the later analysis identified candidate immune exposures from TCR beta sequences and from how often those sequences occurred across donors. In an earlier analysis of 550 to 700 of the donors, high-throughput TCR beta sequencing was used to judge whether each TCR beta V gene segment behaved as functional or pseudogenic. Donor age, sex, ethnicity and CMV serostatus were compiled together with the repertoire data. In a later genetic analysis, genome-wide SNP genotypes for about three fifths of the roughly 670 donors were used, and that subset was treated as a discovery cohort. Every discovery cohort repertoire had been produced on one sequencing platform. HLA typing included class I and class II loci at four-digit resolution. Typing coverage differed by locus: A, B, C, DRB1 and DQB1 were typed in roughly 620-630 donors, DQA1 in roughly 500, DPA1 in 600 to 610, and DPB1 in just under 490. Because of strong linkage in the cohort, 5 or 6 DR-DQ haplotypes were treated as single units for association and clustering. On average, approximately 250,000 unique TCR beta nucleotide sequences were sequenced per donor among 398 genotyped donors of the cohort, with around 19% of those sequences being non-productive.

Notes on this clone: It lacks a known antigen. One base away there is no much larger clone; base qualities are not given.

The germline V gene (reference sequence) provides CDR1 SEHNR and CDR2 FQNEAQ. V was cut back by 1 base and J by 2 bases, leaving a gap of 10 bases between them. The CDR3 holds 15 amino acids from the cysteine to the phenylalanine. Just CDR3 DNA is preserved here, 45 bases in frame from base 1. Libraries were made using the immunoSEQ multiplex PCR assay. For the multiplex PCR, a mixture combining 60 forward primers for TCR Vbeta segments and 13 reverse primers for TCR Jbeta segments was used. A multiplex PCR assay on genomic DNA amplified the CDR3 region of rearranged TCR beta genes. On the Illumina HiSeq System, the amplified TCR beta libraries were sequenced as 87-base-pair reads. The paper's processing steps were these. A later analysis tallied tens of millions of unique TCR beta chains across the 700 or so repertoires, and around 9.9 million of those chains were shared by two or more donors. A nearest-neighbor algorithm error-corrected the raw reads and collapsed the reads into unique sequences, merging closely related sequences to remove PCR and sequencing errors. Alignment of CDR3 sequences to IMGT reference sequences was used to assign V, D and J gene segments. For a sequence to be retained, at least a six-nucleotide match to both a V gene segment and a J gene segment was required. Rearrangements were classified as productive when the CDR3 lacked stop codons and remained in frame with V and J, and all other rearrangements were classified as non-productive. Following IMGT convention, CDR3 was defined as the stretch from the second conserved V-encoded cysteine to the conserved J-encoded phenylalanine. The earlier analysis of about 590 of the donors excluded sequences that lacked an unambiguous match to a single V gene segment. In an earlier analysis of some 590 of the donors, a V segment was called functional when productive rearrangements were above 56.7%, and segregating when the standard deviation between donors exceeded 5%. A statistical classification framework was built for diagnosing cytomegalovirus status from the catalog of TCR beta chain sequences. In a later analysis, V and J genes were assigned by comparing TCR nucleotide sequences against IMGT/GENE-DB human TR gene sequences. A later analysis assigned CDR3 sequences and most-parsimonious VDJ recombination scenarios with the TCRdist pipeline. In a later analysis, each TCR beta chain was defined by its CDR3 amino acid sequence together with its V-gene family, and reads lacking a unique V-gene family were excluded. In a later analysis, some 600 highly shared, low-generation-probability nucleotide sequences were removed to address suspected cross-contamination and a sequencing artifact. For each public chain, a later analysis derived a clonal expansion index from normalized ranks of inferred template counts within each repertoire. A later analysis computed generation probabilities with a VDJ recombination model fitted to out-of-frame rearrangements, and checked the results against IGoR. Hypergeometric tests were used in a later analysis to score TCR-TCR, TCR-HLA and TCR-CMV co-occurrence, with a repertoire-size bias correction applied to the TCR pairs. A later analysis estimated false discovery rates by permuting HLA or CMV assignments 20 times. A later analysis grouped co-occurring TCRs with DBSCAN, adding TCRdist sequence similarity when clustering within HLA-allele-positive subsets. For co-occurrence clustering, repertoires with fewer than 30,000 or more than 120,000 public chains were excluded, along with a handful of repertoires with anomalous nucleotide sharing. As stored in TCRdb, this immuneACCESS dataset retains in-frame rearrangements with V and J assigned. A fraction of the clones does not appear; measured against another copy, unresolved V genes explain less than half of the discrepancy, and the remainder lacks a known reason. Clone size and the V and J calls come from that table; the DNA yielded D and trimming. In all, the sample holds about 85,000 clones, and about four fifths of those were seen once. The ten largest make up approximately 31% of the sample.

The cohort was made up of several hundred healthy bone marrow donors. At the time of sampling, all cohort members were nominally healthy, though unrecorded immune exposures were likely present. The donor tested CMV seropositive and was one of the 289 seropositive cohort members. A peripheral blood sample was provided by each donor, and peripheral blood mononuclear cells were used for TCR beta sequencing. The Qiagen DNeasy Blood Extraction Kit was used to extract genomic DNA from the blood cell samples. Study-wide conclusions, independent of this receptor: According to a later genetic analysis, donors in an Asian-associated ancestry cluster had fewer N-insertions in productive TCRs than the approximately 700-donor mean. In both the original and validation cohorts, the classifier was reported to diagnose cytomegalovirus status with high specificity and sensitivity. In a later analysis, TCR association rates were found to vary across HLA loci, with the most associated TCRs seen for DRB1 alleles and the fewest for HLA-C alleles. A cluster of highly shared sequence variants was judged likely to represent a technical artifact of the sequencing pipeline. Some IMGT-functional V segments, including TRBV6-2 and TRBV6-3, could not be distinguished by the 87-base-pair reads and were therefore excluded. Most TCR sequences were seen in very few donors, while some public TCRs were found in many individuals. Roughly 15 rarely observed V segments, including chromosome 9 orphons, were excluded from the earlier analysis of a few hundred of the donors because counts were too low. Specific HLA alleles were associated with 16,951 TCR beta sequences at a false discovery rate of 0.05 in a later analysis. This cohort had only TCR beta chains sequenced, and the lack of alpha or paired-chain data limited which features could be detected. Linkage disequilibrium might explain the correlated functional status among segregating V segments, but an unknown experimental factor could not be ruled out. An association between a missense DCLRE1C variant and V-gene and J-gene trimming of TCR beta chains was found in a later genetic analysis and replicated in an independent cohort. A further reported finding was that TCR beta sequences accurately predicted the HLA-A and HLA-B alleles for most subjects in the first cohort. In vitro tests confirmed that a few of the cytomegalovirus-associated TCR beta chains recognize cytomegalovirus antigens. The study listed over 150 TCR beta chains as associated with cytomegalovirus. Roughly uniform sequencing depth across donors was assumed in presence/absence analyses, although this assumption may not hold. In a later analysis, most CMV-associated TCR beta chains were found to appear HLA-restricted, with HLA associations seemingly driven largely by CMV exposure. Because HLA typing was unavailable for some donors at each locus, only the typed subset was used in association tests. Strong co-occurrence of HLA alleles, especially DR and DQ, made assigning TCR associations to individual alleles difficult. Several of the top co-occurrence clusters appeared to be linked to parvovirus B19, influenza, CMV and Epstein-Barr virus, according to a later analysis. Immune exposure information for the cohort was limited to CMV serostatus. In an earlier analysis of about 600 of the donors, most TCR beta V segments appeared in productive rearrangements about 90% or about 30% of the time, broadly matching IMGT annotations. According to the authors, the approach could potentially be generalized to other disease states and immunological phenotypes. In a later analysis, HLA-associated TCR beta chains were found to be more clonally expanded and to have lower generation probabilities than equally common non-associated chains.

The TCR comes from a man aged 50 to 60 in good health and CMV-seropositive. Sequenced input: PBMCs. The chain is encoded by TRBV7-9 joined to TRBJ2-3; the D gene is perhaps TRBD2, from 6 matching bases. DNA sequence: TGTGCCAGCAGCTTAGTAGCGGACCCCACAGATACGCAGTATTTT. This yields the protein CASSLVADPTDTQYF. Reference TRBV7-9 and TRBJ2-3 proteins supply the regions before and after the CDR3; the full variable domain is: DTGVSQNPRHKITKRGQNVTFRCDPISEHNRLYWYRQTLGQGPEFLTYFQNEAQLEKSRLLSDRFSAERPKGSFSTLEIQRTEQGDSAMYLCASSLVADPTDTQYFGPGTRLTVL.